This TCR beta chain was identified during a study of blood T cell repertoires in COVID-19. For the study at large: T cells, B-cell-depleted T cells, or PBMCs supplied cDNA or gDNA.

In the original processing: Estimation of nucleated cell counts was performed using reference gene primer amplification. Sequencing used immunoSEQ multiplex PCR; TCRdb keeps in-frame clones, though not all of them. The V and J calls and the clone size are those of that table, but D and trimming were determined from the DNA. Altogether some 90,000 clones are present, about 82% being singletons, with the ten largest covering about 25%. This CDR3 is built from 15 residues. With 3 bases clipped from V and 4 bases from J, the junction kept 8 bases outside the gene matches. Germline loops: CDR1 DFQATT, CDR2 SNEGSKA (reference sequence).

J is TRBJ2-5 and V is TRBV20-1; 10 bases agree with TRBD2. The sequencing input was peripheral blood. The TCR comes from a human donor in a cohort sampled during active COVID-19. CDR3 sequence: CSASDLAGAGETQYF. The DNA for the CDR3 is TGCAGTGCTAGTGATCTAGCGGGAGCGGGAGAGACCCAGTACTTC.